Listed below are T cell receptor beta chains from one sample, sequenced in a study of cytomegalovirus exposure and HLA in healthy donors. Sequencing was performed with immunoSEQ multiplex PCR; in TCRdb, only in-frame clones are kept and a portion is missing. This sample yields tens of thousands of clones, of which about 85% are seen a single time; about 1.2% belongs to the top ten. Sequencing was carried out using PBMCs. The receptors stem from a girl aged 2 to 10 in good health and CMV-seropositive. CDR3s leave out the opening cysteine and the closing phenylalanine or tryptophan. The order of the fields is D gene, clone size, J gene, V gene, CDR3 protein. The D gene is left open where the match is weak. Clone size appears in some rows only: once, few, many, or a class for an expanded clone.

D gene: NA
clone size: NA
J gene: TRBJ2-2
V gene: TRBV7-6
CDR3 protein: ASSLNSRGATGELF

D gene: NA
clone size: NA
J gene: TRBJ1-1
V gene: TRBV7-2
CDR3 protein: ASSLGVRANTEAF

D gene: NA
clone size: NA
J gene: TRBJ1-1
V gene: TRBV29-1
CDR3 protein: SARTEMGAF

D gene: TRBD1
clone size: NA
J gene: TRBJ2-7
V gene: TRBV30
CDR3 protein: AWSPRDRGSHEQY

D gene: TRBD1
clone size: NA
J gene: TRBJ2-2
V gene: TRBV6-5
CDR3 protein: ASSYVRTGGFGELF

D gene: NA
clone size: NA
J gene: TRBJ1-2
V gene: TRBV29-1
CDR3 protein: SVDMSNYGYT

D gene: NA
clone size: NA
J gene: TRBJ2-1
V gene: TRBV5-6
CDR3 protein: ASSSGERGGVNEQF

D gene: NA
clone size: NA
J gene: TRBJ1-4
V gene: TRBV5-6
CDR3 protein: ARLLGPNEKLF

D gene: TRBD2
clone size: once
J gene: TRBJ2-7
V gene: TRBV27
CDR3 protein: ASSPTSSGGPYEQY

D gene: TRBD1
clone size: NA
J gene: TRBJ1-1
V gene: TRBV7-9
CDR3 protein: ASSPGTGEAF

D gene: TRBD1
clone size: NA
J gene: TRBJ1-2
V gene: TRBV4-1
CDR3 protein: ASMGRGNNYGYT

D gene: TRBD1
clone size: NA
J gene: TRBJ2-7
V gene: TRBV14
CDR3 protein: ASSRTGREQY

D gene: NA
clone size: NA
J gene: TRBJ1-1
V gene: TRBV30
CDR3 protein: AWTKLPISNTEAF

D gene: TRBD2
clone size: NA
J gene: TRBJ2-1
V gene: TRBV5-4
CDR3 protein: ASSPLAGGPGNEQF

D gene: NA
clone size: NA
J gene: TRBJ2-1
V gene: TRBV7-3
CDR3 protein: ASSPERYNEQF

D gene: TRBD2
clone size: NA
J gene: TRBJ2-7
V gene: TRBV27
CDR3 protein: ASSPGLAGDEQY

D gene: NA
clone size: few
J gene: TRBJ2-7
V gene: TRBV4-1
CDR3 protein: ASSQLDYEQY

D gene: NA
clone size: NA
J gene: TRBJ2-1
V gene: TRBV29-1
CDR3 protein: SALIWNEQF

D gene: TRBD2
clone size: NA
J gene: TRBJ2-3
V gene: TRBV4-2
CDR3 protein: ASSQDLAGATDTQY

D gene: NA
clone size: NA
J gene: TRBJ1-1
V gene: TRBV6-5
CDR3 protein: ASSYPGQGAF

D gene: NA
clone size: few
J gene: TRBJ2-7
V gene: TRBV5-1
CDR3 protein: ASSLVGEQY

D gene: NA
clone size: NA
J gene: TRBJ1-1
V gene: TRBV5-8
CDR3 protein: ASSQGFIDTEAF

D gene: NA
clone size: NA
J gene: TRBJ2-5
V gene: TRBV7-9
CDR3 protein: ASSLSGFRETQY

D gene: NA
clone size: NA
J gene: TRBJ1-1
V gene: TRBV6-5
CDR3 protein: ASTQNTEAF

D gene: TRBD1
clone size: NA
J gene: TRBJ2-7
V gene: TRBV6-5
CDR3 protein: ASSYSGQGTYEQY

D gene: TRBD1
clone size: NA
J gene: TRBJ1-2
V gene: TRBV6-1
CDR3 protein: ASSGLTGKDGYT

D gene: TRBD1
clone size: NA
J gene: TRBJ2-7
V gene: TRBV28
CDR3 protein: ASTLAGTGTYEQY

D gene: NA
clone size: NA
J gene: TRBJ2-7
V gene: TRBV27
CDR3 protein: ASSLSYPSAGLGIRDEQY

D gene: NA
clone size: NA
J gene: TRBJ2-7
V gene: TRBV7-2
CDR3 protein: ASSSGLPYEQY

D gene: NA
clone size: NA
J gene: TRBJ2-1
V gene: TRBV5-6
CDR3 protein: ASSGGDNEQF

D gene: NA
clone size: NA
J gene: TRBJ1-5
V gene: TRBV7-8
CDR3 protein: ASSFAAGHANQPQH

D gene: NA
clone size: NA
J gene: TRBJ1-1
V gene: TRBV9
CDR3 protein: ASSNRSGNTEAF

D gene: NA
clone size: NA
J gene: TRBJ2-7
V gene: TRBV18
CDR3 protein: ASSPPLGSSPYEQY

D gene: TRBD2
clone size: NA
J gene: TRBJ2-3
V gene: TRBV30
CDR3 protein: AIRTSRDTQY

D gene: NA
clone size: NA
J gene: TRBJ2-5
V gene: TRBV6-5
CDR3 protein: ASGRAGNQGTQY

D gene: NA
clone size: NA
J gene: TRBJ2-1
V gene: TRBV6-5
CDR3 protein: ASSQRGSSYNEQF

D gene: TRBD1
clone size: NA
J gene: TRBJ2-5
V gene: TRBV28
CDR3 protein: ASSPTGAGETQY

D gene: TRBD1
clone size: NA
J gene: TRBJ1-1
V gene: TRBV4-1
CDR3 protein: ASSQQQGALTEAF

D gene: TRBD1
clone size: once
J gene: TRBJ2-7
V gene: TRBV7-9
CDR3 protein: ASSTRQGSSYEQY

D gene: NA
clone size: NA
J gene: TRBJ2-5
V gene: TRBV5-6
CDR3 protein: ASSLYARGDQETQY

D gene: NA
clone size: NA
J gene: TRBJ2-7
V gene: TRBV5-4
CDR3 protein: ASSSKTGYEQY

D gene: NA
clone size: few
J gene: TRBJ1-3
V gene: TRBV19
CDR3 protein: AMQGQTN

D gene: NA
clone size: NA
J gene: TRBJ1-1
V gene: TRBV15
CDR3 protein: ATRVGVDTEAF